Below are 28 T cell receptor beta chains sequenced from a single sample in a study of T cell responses to AZD1222 COVID-19 vaccine. This table comes from immunoSEQ multiplex PCR, and its TCRdb copy is limited to in-frame clones, with some not included. The repertoire consists of 85,000 to 100,000 clones, with 80% to 90% occurring once and the leading ten covering just under 6.5%. The sequences come from peripheral blood, collected on day 0 of AZD1222 vaccination. The receptors stem from an adult in good health.

The CDR3: CASSPWTGDTEAFF. CDR3 sequence (DNA): TGTGCCAGCAGCCCGTGGACAGGGGATACTGAAGCTTTCTTT. This sequence joins TRBV7-8 and TRBJ1-1, with 9 positions matching TRBD1. This CDR3 is 14 amino acids long. Trimming took 5 bases from V and 5 from J; bases not matched to a gene: 6. Germline V gene data show CDR1 as SGHVS and CDR2 as FQNEAQ. Looking up the rest from reference TRBV7-8 and TRBJ1-1 gives the full variable domain: GAGVSQSPRYKVAKRGQDVALRCDPISGHVSLFWYQQALGQGPEFLTYFQNEAQLDKSGLPSDRFFAERPEGSVSTLKIQRTQQEDSAVYLCASSPWTGDTEAFFGQGTRLTVV.

The V call is TRBV5-1, the J call TRBJ2-1; D might be TRBD1 or TRBD2, each matching 5 bases. The CDR3 is made up of 12 amino acids. Deletions cut 7 bases from V and 7 bases from J, with 12 bases between. Germline values: CDR1 SGHRS, CDR2 YFSETQ. The CDR3 DNA reads TGCGCCAGCGGGACGGGTCAGAATGAGCAGTTCTTC. Translating it yields CASGTGQNEQFF.

This rearrangement joins TRBV4-3 to TRBJ2-7; 7 bases align to TRBD1. This CDR3 has 14 amino acids. CDR1 is LGHNA, CDR2 YSLEER, per germline. Trimming cost V 3 bases and J 2 bases; bases outside gene matches: 4. The CDR3 nucleotides read TGCGCCAGCAGCCACGGGACAGCAGCCTACGAGCAGTACTTC. Translated: CASSHGTAAYEQYF.

This clone appeared once. The chain joins TRBV6-2 or TRBV6-3 to TRBJ2-7; perhaps D is TRBD1 or TRBD2 (5 bases each). The germline CDR1 and CDR2 sequences are MNHEY and SVGEGT. This CDR3 comprises 14 residues. Trimming stripped 4 bases from V and 7 bases from J, with 17 bases between. CDR3 sequence: CASSSKGPMKEQYF. CDR3 DNA sequence: TGTGCCAGCAGTTCCAAGGGACCGATGAAGGAGCAGTACTTC.

The V gene is TRBV7-9, the J gene TRBJ1-4; 7 nucleotides match TRBD1. The CDR3 covers 16 residues. CDR1 SEHNR and CDR2 FQNEAQ come from the germline V gene (reference sequence). The junction had 12 bases not matched to a gene; V was cut back by 5 bases and J by 6 bases. CDR3 residues: CASSLAVGGGHEKLFF. CDR3 sequence (DNA): TGTGCCAGCAGCCTCGCCGTAGGGGGCGGTCATGAAAAACTGTTTTTT. The entire variable domain, with the rest obtained from reference TRBV7-9 and TRBJ1-4, is as follows: DTGVSQNPRHKITKRGQNVTFRCDPISEHNRLYWYRQTLGQGPEFLTYFQNEAQLEKSRLLSDRFSAERPKGSFSTLEIQRTEQGDSAMYLCASSLAVGGGHEKLFFGSGTQLSVL.

The chain couples TRBV2 to TRBJ2-1, with D possibly called TRBD1 or TRBD2 (5 bases each). The CDR3 spans 14 residues. Germline V gene data show CDR1 as SNHLY and CDR2 as FYNNEI. Trimming took off 3 bases at V and 6 bases at J, with 12 bases between the two ends. CDR3 loop: CASSDLGTANEQFF. In DNA form, the CDR3 reads TGTGCCAGCAGTGATCTGGGGACGGCCAATGAGCAGTTCTTC.

CDR3 region: CASSLVFREQETQYF. CDR3 nucleotides: TGCGCCAGCAGCTTGGTTTTCAGGGAACAAGAGACCCAGTACTTC. The genes are TRBV5-1 and TRBJ2-5; maybe TRBD1 (5 bases). Germline V lookup: CDR1 SGHRS, CDR2 YFSETQ. The CDR3 contains 15 residues. V lost 0 bases and J lost 2, with 11 bases in between.

The chain is built from TRBV15 and TRBJ1-2; D gene uncertain. V shed 0 bases and J shed 1 base, with 6 bases lying between them. This CDR3 has 14 amino acids. CDR1 LNHNV and CDR2 YYDKDF come from the germline V gene (reference sequence). The CDR3 spells CATSRDGDNYGYTF. The CDR3 nucleotides are TGTGCCACCAGCAGAGATGGTGATAACTATGGCTACACCTTC.

The V call is TRBV27, the J call TRBJ1-1; D is ambiguous. V dropped 5 bases and J dropped 0 bases, with 10 bases sitting between them. CDR1 and CDR2 (germline): MNHEY, SMNVEV (reference sequence). The CDR3 length is 14 residues. DNA for the CDR3: TGTGCCAGCAGTACACCGGGGATGAACACTGAAGCTTTCTTT. Translation gives CASSTPGMNTEAFF.

This chain uses TRBV5-1 with TRBJ2-1, with D perhaps TRBD1 (6 bases). Trimming left V 3 bases short and J 5 bases short, with 18 bases between. Looked up from germline, CDR1 is SGHRS and CDR2 is YFSETQ. The CDR3 has 16 amino acids. The CDR3, as DNA: TGCGCCAGCAGCTGGGCCGGCCAGGGGCGCAACAATGAGCAGTTCTTC. Amino acids: CASSWAGQGRNNEQFF.

V usage is TRBV28 and J usage is TRBJ1-5; 9 bases align to TRBD1. The length of the CDR3 is 16 residues. The ends lost 5 bases at V and 6 bases at J; junction bases unmatched: 11. Looked up from germline, CDR1 is MDHEN and CDR2 is SYDVKM. CDR3 sequence reads: CASSTLTGGLPQPQHF. CDR3 bases: TGTGCCAGCAGTACCTTGACAGGGGGTCTTCCTCAGCCCCAGCATTTT.

This sequence joins TRBV27 and TRBJ1-1; D unclear. The CDR3 has 13 residues. Per the germline V gene, CDR1 is MNHEY and CDR2 is SMNVEV (reference sequence). Trimming pared 3 bases from V and 0 bases from J, leaving 5 bases between. The CDR3 loop reads CASSLTVNTEAFF. CDR3 in DNA: TGTGCCAGCAGTTTGACGGTGAACACTGAAGCTTTCTTT.

The chain combines TRBV7-9 with TRBJ1-5, with D perhaps matching TRBD1 (5 bases). Germline V lookup: CDR1 SEHNR, CDR2 FQNEAQ (reference sequence). Deletions cut 11 bases from V and 4 bases from J, with 18 bases between. The CDR3 has 14 amino acids. The chain's CDR3 is CASGGAGSNQPQHF. CDR3 DNA sequence: TGTGCCTCTGGAGGGGCAGGGTCAAATCAGCCCCAGCATTTT.

This chain joins TRBV12-3 or TRBV12-4 and TRBJ2-3; D is unresolved. The V end was cut by 7 bases, the J end by 1 base, with 6 bases between. The CDR3 extends over 12 amino acids. CDR3 sequence reads: CASTWGTDTQYF. As DNA, the CDR3 is TGTGCCAGCACATGGGGCACAGATACGCAGTATTTT.

The chain employs TRBV9 and TRBJ2-1, with 7 positions matching TRBD2. Trimming cost V 0 bases and J 7 bases; bases outside gene matches: 7. This CDR3 spans 15 amino acids. Germline V gives CDR1 SGDLS, CDR2 YYNGEE. CDR3 coding DNA: TGTGCCAGCAGCGTAGGTCCGGCGGGAGTTAATGAGCAGTTCTTC. Translation gives CASSVGPAGVNEQFF.

The CDR3 loop reads CASSVTGLGDSPLHF. In nucleotides, the CDR3 is TGTGCCAGCAGCGTAACAGGGTTGGGGGATTCACCCCTCCACTTT. The rearrangement uses TRBV9 and TRBJ1-6; tentatively, D is TRBD1 (6 bases). CDR1 SGDLS and CDR2 YYNGEE come from the germline V gene. Trimming stripped 1 base from V and 8 bases from J, with 13 bases between. There are 15 residues in the CDR3.

CDR3 bases: TGTGCCAGTAGTATCCCGGGCAGCCTAATGAACACTGAAGCTTTCTTT. It encodes CASSIPGSLMNTEAFF. The chain has TRBV19 and TRBJ1-1; no reliable D call. V lost 3 bases and J lost 0, with 14 bases in between. The CDR3 is 16 residues long. The germline V gene has CDR1 LNHDA and CDR2 SQIVND (reference sequence). Complete variable domain (other parts from reference TRBV19 and TRBJ1-1): DGGITQSPKYLFRKEGQNVTLSCEQNLNHDAMYWYRQDPGQGLRLIYYSQIVNDFQKGDIAEGYSVSREKKESFPLTVTSAQKNPTAFYLCASSIPGSLMNTEAFFGQGTRLTVV.

J is TRBJ1-6 and V is TRBV7-3; D ambiguous. Trimming stripped 1 base from V and 9 bases from J, with 7 bases between. From germline, CDR1 is SGHTA and CDR2 FQGTGA. The CDR3 totals 13 residues. CDR3: CASSLNLFSPLHF. CDR3 in DNA: TGTGCCAGCAGCTTAAACCTTTTTTCACCCCTCCACTTT. Together with reference TRBV7-3 and TRBJ1-6, the CDR3 gives the full variable domain: GAGVSQTPSNKVTEKGKYVELRCDPISGHTALYWYRQSLGQGPEFLIYFQGTGAADDSGLPNDRFFAVRPEGSVSTLKIQRTERGDSAVYLCASSLNLFSPLHFGNGTRLTVT.

The chain joins TRBV7-3 to TRBJ2-2; no firm D call. V was pared by 2 bases and J by 7 bases, with 5 bases between. The CDR3 totals 12 residues. CDR1 is SGHTA, CDR2 FQGTGA, per germline. As DNA, the CDR3 is TGTGCCAGCAGCTTAGGTGACGGGGAGCTGTTTTTT. Translation: CASSLGDGELFF.

This clone was counted only a few times. V usage is TRBV6-5 and J usage is TRBJ2-7, with D possibly TRBD2 on 5 matching bases. This CDR3 region has 14 residues. Trimming took off 6 bases at V and 2 bases at J, with 14 bases between the two ends. The germline V gene has CDR1 MNHEY and CDR2 SVGAGI. CDR3 sequence: CASSRSAGPYEQYF. In nucleotides, the CDR3 is TGTGCCAGCAGCCGCAGTGCGGGCCCCTACGAGCAGTACTTC.

This clone has more than one count but fewer than ten. V is TRBV6-5 and J is TRBJ1-1; D is unclear. From germline, CDR1 is MNHEY and CDR2 SVGAGI. This CDR3 spans 14 amino acids. V lost 0 bases and J lost 5, with 10 bases in between. The CDR3 region is CASSYSIVRTEAFF. The CDR3 DNA sequence: TGTGCCAGCAGTTACTCGATTGTTAGGACTGAAGCTTTCTTT.

CDR3 protein: CASSPPSRDTQYF. The CDR3 bases are TGTGCCAGCTCACCTCCTAGTAGGGATACGCAGTATTTT. The rearrangement uses TRBV18 and TRBJ2-3; D is uncertain. The CDR3 has 13 amino acids. The V gene lost 3 bases and the J gene lost 6 bases, with 10 bases spanning the gap. CDR1 and CDR2 from the germline V gene are KGHSH and LQKENI. The full variable domain, completed using reference TRBV18 and TRBJ2-3, is NAGVMQNPRHLVRRRGQEARLRCSPMKGHSHVYWYRQLPEEGLKFMVYLQKENIIDESGMPKERFSAEFPKEGPSILRIQQVVRGDSAAYFCASSPPSRDTQYFGPGTRLTVL.

CDR3 loop: CASSPNGGETQYF. CDR3 coding DNA: TGTGCCAGCTCACCAAACGGGGGGGAGACCCAGTACTTC. This chain links TRBV18 with TRBJ2-5, with 7 bases aligning to TRBD2. The V segment lost 2 bases and the J segment 5 bases; nucleotides outside the gene matches: 2. This CDR3 contains 13 residues. Germline assignment: CDR1 KGHSH and CDR2 LQKENI.

V gene TRBV30 combines with J gene TRBJ1-1; D is uncertain. The CDR3 runs 13 residues. The germline V gene encodes CDR1 GTSNPN and CDR2 SVGIG (reference sequence). Trimming stripped 4 bases from V and 5 bases from J, with 14 bases between. The CDR3 bases are TGTGCCTGGAAACTCAGCGGCGGGACTGAAGCTTTCTTT. This encodes CAWKLSGGTEAFF.

The V gene is TRBV6-1, the J gene TRBJ2-7; either TRBD1 or TRBD2 may fit D (6 bases each). Germline V gene data show CDR1 as MNHNS and CDR2 as SASEGT. Trimming pared 3 bases from V and 0 bases from J, leaving 15 bases between. The CDR3 runs to 16 residues. This CDR3 is CASSDMGGPNSYEQYF. CDR3 DNA: TGTGCCAGCAGTGATATGGGGGGCCCCAACTCCTACGAGCAGTACTTC.

This clone has more than one count but fewer than ten. V gene TRBV19 combines with J gene TRBJ1-5; 11 nucleotides align to TRBD1. This CDR3 spans 15 amino acids. J gave up 6 bases and V 5 bases, and 6 bases lay outside the gene matches. Germline V gene sequence: CDR1 LNHDA, CDR2 SQIVND (reference sequence). CDR3 sequence reads: CASSRPGQGGQPQHF. In DNA, the CDR3 is TGTGCCAGTAGTCGACCGGGACAGGGGGGTCAGCCCCAGCATTTT.

This sequence joins TRBV13 and TRBJ1-3; 7 bases are shared with TRBD1. V gave up 7 bases and J gave up 3 bases; unmatched junction bases: 12. Germline loops: CDR1 PRHDT, CDR2 FYEKMQ (reference sequence). This CDR3 is 16 amino acids long. The CDR3 bases are TGTGCCAGCACTAAGGGAAGGGGGCGAGGTGGAAACACCATATATTTT. Encoded protein: CASTKGRGRGGNTIYF.

This clone is a singleton in its sample. V gene TRBV6-5 combines with J gene TRBJ1-2; TRBD1 is a possible D gene (6 bases). Trimming took off 7 bases at V and 11 bases at J, with 17 bases between the two ends. The CDR3 runs to 12 residues. Germline CDR1 MNHEY, CDR2 SVGAGI. The CDR3 DNA sequence: TGTGCCAGCACGAACCCGGACAGCCCTTACACCTTC. This encodes CASTNPDSPYTF.